The clone carrying this TCR beta chain was recorded at least ten times. Time point given: after trial treatment. This sample's treatment: LDRT plus nivolumab, ipilimumab, low-dose cyclophosphamide and aspirin (RACIN trial). The entry originates in a study of low-dose radiotherapy and immunotherapy resistance in tumors. As for the study in general: Cohort 1 received 0.5 Gy per fraction every 2 weeks, totaling 6.5 Gy.

Covering alpha and beta chains, TRAV- and TRBV-specific primers were used for the first-strand cDNA. Amplification, which lasted 20 to 25 PCR cycles, used a constant-region primer and V-primer adapter to amplify TCRs. TCRdb passed the reads through MiXCR, listing each CDR3 protein once. The sample carries around 80,000 distinct CDR3 sequences, less than 20% recorded once. This clonotype was obtained from a male donor with prostate cancer. Sequencing was performed on PBMCs, taken after low-dose radiotherapy plus immunotherapy.

The CDR3 protein is CASSLAGRGRNNSPLHF. Here the CDR3 DNA reads TGTGCCAGCAGCTTAGCGGGAAGGGGACGGAATAATTCACCCCTCCACTTT. The rearrangement joins TRBV7-9 to TRBJ1-6; possibly TRBD1 for D (5 bases). V was shortened by 0 bases and J by 5 bases, with 14 bases between the two germline ends. Germline loops: CDR1 SEHNR, CDR2 FQNEAQ (reference sequence). The CDR3 length is 17 residues.